The sequence of this T cell receptor beta chain was determined in a study of T cell repertoires in cytomegalovirus infection (dated by TCRdb to between 2018 and 2021). For the wider study: Alongside well-studied HLA-B-restricted epitopes, the peptide stimulations were aimed at recently identified HLA-C-restricted CMV epitopes, whose presentation resists viral immunomodulation. Donor HLA type was relevant to the analysis, as public TCR beta signatures indicated carriage of CMV infection together with the matching HLA type.

Reads for this sample came from an Illumina HiSeq 1500. Starting from the raw public reads, TCRdb applied fastp trimming at Q25, assembled clones with MiXCR and retained in-frame beta chains. All rows with the same CDR3 protein become a single entry with the most common DNA and genes. The sample has roughly 500,000 distinct CDR3 sequences on record, about 42% of them singletons. The ten largest clonotypes hold 43% of the sample. To note about this clonotype: Its binding antigen is unknown. No clone much larger than this one lies a single base away; base qualities are absent.

Overall results and qualifications from the work: Carriers of CMV infection plus the relevant HLA type were discriminated by the cumulative frequency of public TCR beta family members in the study cohort and in an independent 352-donor cohort. The ex vivo response was dominated by HLA-C-restricted CMV-specific TCR beta clonotypes, which also provided the single most frequent clonotype in two of eight donors.

This sample's treatment or condition label indicates: in vitro stimulation with specific CMV peptide epitopes to enrich CMV-specific T cells. This specimen consisted of cultured PBMCs, obtained from culture after CMV antigen stimulation. This sequence was found in a human donor in good health (CMV status not recorded). Some clones in this sample may be carry-over from other donors' samples.

The CDR3 reads CASRTGTTNEKLFF. Here is the DNA: TGTGCCAGCAGGACAGGGACAACTAATGAAAAACTGTTTTTT. The chain is assembled from TRBV28 and TRBJ1-4, with TRBD1 identical over 7 junction bases. CDR1 and CDR2, per the germline V gene, are MDHEN and SYDVKM. Germline trimming: 6 bases from V, 0 bases from J; junction bases outside gene matches: 1. Including cysteine and phenylalanine, the CDR3 has 14 amino acids. Only the CDR3 part of the read is kept: 42 bases, read in frame from the first base.